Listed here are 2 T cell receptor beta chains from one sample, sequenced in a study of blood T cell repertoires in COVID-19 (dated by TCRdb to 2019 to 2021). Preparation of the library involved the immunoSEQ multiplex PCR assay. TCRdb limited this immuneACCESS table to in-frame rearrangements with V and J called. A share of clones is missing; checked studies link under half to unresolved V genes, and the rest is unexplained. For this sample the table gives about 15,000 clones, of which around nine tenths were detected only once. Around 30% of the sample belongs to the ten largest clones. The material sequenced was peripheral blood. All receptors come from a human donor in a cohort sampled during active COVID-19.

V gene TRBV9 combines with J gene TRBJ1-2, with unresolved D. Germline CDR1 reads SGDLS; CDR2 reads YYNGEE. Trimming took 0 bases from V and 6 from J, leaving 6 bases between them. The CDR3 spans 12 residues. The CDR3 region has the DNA TGTGCCAGCAGCGTAGGCGGCCATGGCTACACCTTC. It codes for CASSVGGHGYTF.

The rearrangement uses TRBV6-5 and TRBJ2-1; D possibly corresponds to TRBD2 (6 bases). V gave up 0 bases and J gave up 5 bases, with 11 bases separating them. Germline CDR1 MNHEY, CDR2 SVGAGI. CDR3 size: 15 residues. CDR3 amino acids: CASSYSRRDHNEQFF. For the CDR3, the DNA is TGTGCCAGCAGTTACTCGAGGCGGGACCACAATGAGCAGTTCTTC.